The present TCR beta chain was sequenced within a study of OX40 agonist ivuxolimab in advanced cancers. In the study overall: Patients received the agonistic anti-OX40 (CD134) antibody ivuxolimab. Study-level points and caveats: Doses of 0.1 to 3.0 mg/kg were accompanied by clonal expansion of CD4+ and CD8+ blood T cells by week 6.

Worth noting for this clone: What it binds is unknown.

Using immunoSEQ multiplex PCR, the repertoire was profiled, and TCRdb retains in-frame clones only, with some absent. The sample holds some 37,000 clones, 88% seen once. The sequence derives from an adult with an advanced solid tumor such as melanoma, head and neck, liver or kidney cancer. The specimen was CD4+ or CD8+ T cells sorted from blood, collected in a trial of the OX40 agonist ivuxolimab.

The CDR3: CAISDFGGSSYNEQFF. CDR3 sequence (DNA): TGTGCCATCAGTGACTTCGGGGGAAGCTCCTACAATGAGCAGTTCTTC. V and J are TRBV10-3 and TRBJ2-1; tentatively, D is TRBD2 (6 bases). Germline V gene sequence: CDR1 ENHRY, CDR2 SYGVKD. Trimming shortened V by 3 bases and J by 0 bases, and 12 bases separated the two germline ends. The CDR3 totals 16 residues.